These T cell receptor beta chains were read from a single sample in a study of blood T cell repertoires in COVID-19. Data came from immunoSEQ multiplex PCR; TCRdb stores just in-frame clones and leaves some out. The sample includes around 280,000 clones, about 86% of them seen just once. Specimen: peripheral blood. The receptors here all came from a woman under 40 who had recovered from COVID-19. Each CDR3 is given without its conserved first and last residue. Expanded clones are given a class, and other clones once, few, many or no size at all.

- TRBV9 ASSAGTSGYNEQF
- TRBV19 ASSIGQGPDTQY
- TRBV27 ASTSPGLKYNEQF
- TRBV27 ASSSRQGLNTGELF
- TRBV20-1 SASKAGGTKETQY
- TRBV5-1 ASGPQGARGTGELF
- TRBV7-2 ASSPGLAGGEQY
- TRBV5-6 ASSLEGAYGYT
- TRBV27 ASSLTGSYEQY
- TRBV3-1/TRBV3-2 ASSLGGGTANEKLF
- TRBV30 AWSLGTGGDYGYT
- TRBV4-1 ASSQFSGSSGANVLT
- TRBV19 ASNEGRGWNEQF
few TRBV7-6 ASSLALGLPTF
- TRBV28 ASSSPGGTQGRYEQY
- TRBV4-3 ASSQSTENTGELF
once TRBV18 ASSPRDTTEGETQY
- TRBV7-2 ASSYRGQQPQH
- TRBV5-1 ASSSRGLDPPYNEQF
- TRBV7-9 ASSILARYTDTQY
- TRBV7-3 ASSLRGDQPQH
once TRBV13 ASSSRPTGDGEQY
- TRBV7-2 ASSLDSAGLYEQY